The 7 T cell receptor beta chains given below trace back to one sample, sequenced in a study of vaccination and CD4 T cells after COVID-19. The Oncomine TCR Beta short-read assay generated sequence data from the DNA of cultured CD4+ T cells. In TCRdb, the PCR reads were re-called with MiXCR into one record per CDR3 protein. Seen here are around 12,000 distinct CDR3 sequences, 65% to 80% observed once, and the top ten hold 18%. Treatment of the sample: roughly 10-day PBMC culture with coronavirus spike peptide pools or control peptides (ViraFEST assay). For these receptors, no antigen is known. The sequenced sample was CD4+ T cells from blood, cultured in vitro. These receptors all stem from a human donor who had recovered from COVID-19.

This clonotype was detected only a few times. The chain combines TRBV2 with TRBJ2-5; 8 positions match TRBD1. The germline gives CDR1 SNHLY, CDR2 FYNNEI. V shed 1 base and J 2 bases; nucleotides not matched to a gene: 6. This CDR3 is 16 amino acids long. CDR3 nucleotide sequence: TGTGCCAGCAGTGAAGGACAGGGGAGAGGGCAAGAGACCCAGTACTTC. Protein sequence: CASSEGQGRGQETQYF.

V is TRBV7-3 and J is TRBJ1-6; 8 bases fit TRBD1. There are 17 residues in the CDR3. In germline, CDR1 is SGHTA, CDR2 FQGTGA. V was clipped by 1 base and J by 9 bases; unmatched bases: 11. CDR3 nucleotides: TGTGCCAGCAGCTTAATTGGTGGACAGGGTAATTCTTCACCCCTCCACTTT. This encodes CASSLIGGQGNSSPLHF.

This clonotype was counted between two and nine times. The V and J genes are TRBV20-1 and TRBJ2-2; D gene uncertain. CDR1 DFQATT and CDR2 SNEGSKA come from the germline V gene (reference sequence). V lost 1 base, J lost 1 base, and 4 bases lay in between. The CDR3 is made up of 13 amino acids. The chain's CDR3 is CSARGQNTGELFF. Written as DNA, the CDR3 is TGCAGTGCTAGAGGTCAGAACACCGGGGAGCTGTTTTTT.

The chain has TRBV10-3 and TRBJ1-1; D might be TRBD1 (5 bases). Germline CDR1 ENHRY, CDR2 SYGVKD. Trimming left V 4 bases short and J 1 base short, with 13 bases between. The CDR3 consists of 15 residues. The CDR3 protein is CAISADQGWNTEAFF. The CDR3 DNA is TGTGCCATCAGTGCCGATCAGGGTTGGAACACTGAAGCTTTCTTT.

This clonotype appeared once. The chain is built from TRBV2 and TRBJ1-1; unclear D gene. V was pared by 11 bases and J by 0 bases, with 7 bases between. The CDR3 sequence is 11 residues long. Per the germline V gene, CDR1 is SNHLY and CDR2 is FYNNEI. The CDR3 sequence: CACALNTEAFF. The DNA for the CDR3 is TGTGCCTGCGCACTGAACACTGAAGCTTTCTTT.

This sequence joins TRBV12-3 or TRBV12-4 and TRBJ2-5; perhaps TRBD2 as D (5 bases). Trimming took 4 bases from V and 5 from J, leaving 11 bases between them. The CDR3 loop spans 13 amino acids. The CDR3 region is CASSSLTGETQYF. For the CDR3, the DNA is TGTGCCAGCAGTTCGCTTACGGGGGAGACCCAGTACTTC.

This chain joins TRBV6-5 and TRBJ2-3; D perhaps matches TRBD1 (5 bases). The ends were cut back, 4 bases at V and 2 bases at J, with 13 bases in the middle. This CDR3 is 15 amino acids long. The germline gives CDR1 MNHEY, CDR2 SVGAGI. The chain's CDR3 is CASSLRRTFTDTQYF. The CDR3 region has the DNA TGTGCCAGCAGTTTGAGACGGACATTCACAGATACGCAGTATTTT.